One T cell receptor beta chain is described in this entry. Its antigen target is currently unknown. Base qualities are not provided; no much larger clone lies one nucleotide away. This sample is drawn from a study of tumor-infiltrating lymphocytes in primary liver carcinoma (dated by TCRdb to 2015 to 2018). In the study overall: Surgical resection was performed in China between November 2015 and early 2016 on about five patients with histopathologically diagnosed primary liver carcinoma. Of the five patients (three men and two women, aged 30 to 69 years), four had hepatocellular carcinoma and one had combined HCC and intrahepatic cholangiocarcinoma. Tumors of the five patients were stage T1-T3 N0M0 with maximum diameters of roughly 4.2 to 10 cm. Roughly 3.5 to 7.5 million productive TCRbeta reads were obtained per sample, and no significant difference in read depth was found between tissue types. The study combined TCRbeta repertoire sequencing, expression microarrays and whole-exome sequencing across five regions of each liver tumor, with adjacent normal tissue and blood. TCRbeta repertoire sequencing covered roughly 35 specimens from 5 patients: some 25 tumor regions, 5 adjacent noncancerous liver tissues and 5 peripheral blood samples. Reproducibility between technical replicate repertoires was high, with correlation coefficients above 0.98 and mean shared-clone rates approximately 0.91. Results the study describes overall, beyond this receptor: Since the samples were bulk and unsorted, there was no way to compare CD4+ and CD8+ T cell repertoires. A significantly larger repertoire fraction was made up by the top 250 clones in tumors than in blood (p = 0.039). Only 4 to 6 patients were included in the study, and the authors note that the findings should be validated in a larger study. Only the TCR beta chain was sequenced, so true repertoire diversity is likely underestimated because unpaired alpha chains were not captured. Pairs of tumor regions showed greater repertoire overlap (mean about 36%) than tumor-adjacent pairs (17%) or tumor-blood pairs (roughly 14%), which is consistent with antigen-driven expansion.

The trim is 7 bases for V and 6 bases for J, with a gap of 16 bases between the germline ends. Including the terminal cysteine and phenylalanine, the CDR3 comprises 13 residues. The only DNA kept is the CDR3, 39 bases in frame from the first base. According to the germline V gene, CDR1 reads MDHEN and CDR2 reads SYDVKM. TRIzol reagent was used to extract blood RNA from unsorted whole blood, while the DNeasy Blood & Tissue kit provided the germline DNA. Chronic HBV infection was present in the patients, and the patients were treatment-naive at sampling. Before surgery, four milliliters of peripheral blood were collected into K2EDTA tubes. Using a constant-region primer and ProtoScript II reverse transcriptase, TCRbeta-specific cDNA was reverse-transcribed from about 540 ng total RNA. Three nested multiplex PCR rounds, following a slightly modified ARM-PCR procedure, were used to build the TCRbeta libraries. The first two PCR rounds used multiplex TRBV1-TRBV30 forward primers with a Cbeta reverse primer, each for approximately 9 cycles. A final 25-cycle PCR with Deep VentR polymerase added sample barcodes and Illumina adapters. Before sequencing, amplicons of 200-500 bp were gel-purified using a QIAquick gel extraction kit. TCRbeta amplicons were sequenced on an Illumina HiSeq 2500 with 250-bp paired-end reads. Concerning the study's data processing: Quality trimming of reads was performed with Trimmomatic v0.33, and paired reads were merged with FLASH v1.2.11 so that full CDR3 sequences could be recovered. V, D and J germline segments were assigned to the rearranged TCRbeta sequences using MiGEC v1.2.1b. Clonotype statistics and Shannon-Wiener diversity indices were computed with VDJtools v1.0.0. To reduce sampling bias, subsequent analyses other than the diversity analysis used only the 250 most abundant clonotypes in each sample. TCRdb reanalyzed the raw reads on its own, using fastp at Q25 for trimming and MiXCR for clone calling, and kept in-frame beta chains. Rows matching on CDR3 protein sequence are summarized as one entry with the most common DNA and genes. The V and J calls follow TCRdb's processing rather than the paper's. Recorded for this sample are approximately 310,000 distinct CDR3 sequences; less than 75% of them occurred a single time. Roughly 9% of the sample goes to the ten largest clones.

The rearranged segments are TRBV28 and TRBJ2-7; a weak D assignment points to TRBD2 (5 bases agree). This TCR derives from a middle-aged man with primary liver carcinoma and hepatitis B virus infection. Sequencing input: peripheral blood. The CDR3 sequence is CASKDWVFPEQYF. The DNA sequence reads TGTGCCAGCAAGGACTGGGTCTTTCCCGAGCAGTACTTC.